Below are 6 T cell receptor beta chains sequenced from a single sample in a study of T cells in Graves' hyperthyroidism and ophthalmopathy. Researchers amplified the TCR beta CDR3 regions from RNA transcripts. RT-PCR in the first round (using the HTBI primer set) targeted the TCR CDR3. TCRdb reprocessed the multiplex PCR reads via MiXCR and lists one record per CDR3 protein. The table lists approximately 530,000 distinct CDR3 sequences, over 15% of them singletons. The sequenced material came from blood. The receptor source for this set is a young woman with Graves' hyperthyroidism.

The sample holds a few counts of this clonotype. One end of the junction does not line up with germline, which may come from a read error. The chain carries TRBV2 and TRBJ2-2; D is perhaps TRBD1 or TRBD2 (6 bases each). The CDR3 has 17 amino acids. Germline V gene lookup returns CDR1 SNHLY and CDR2 FYNNEI. Written as DNA, the CDR3 is TGTGCCAGCAGTCCTCCTGGGGGCGTCGCGAACACCGGGGGGCTGTTTTTT. Protein product: CASSPPGGVANTGGLFF.

This clonotype has only a few counts. This chain joins TRBV15 and TRBJ2-2, with 11 bases that match TRBD1. Germline CDR1 reads LNHNV; CDR2 reads YYDKDF (reference sequence). The CDR3 contains 16 residues. V shed 8 bases and J 7 bases; nucleotides not matched to a gene: 12. CDR3 amino acids: CATAKPGTGGNGELFF. CDR3 in DNA: TGTGCCACCGCAAAGCCCGGGACAGGGGGGAACGGGGAGCTGTTTTTT.

In this sample, this clonotype turned up many times. V is TRBV5-1 and J is TRBJ2-7; 7 bases are shared with TRBD1. This CDR3 comprises 14 residues. V was clipped by 3 bases and J by 1 base; unmatched bases: 4. Germline CDR1 SGHRS, CDR2 YFSETQ. CDR3 protein: CASSYPGQSYEQYF. The CDR3 DNA sequence: TGCGCCAGCAGCTACCCGGGACAGTCCTACGAGCAGTACTTC.

This clonotype occurred once. The junction differs from germline at one of its ends, possibly a read error. The J gene is TRBJ1-6, the V gene TRBV9; a possible D gene is TRBD1 (5 bases). CDR3 length: 14 residues. Germline CDR1 and CDR2: SGDLS and YYNGEE. The CDR3 is CASTRDLYNSPLHF. The CDR3 DNA reads as TGTGCCAGCACCCGGGACCTCTATAATTCACCCCTCCACTTC.

This clonotype was counted many times. The chain links TRBV2 to TRBJ2-7; no clear D gene. The germline V and J ends were trimmed by 2 bases and 0 bases, with 14 bases remaining between them. CDR1 and CDR2 from the germline V gene are SNHLY and FYNNEI. The CDR3 is 16 residues long. Written as DNA, the CDR3 is TGTGCCAGCAGTGAACCGACAAACAGCAACTCCTACGAGCAGTACTTC. The encoded protein is CASSEPTNSNSYEQYF. Using reference TRBV2 and TRBJ2-7 for the parts outside the CDR3, the full variable domain is EPEVTQTPSHQVTQMGQEVILRCVPISNHLYFYWYRQILGQKVEFLVSFYNNEISEKSEIFDDQFSVERPDGSNFTLKIRSTKLEDSAMYFCASSEPTNSNSYEQYFGPGTRLTVT.

This clonotype was recorded once. This chain connects TRBV28 to TRBJ2-1; D unresolved. The CDR3 is 11 residues long. The V gene's germline CDR1 is MDHEN and CDR2 SYDVKM. V lost 5 bases and J lost 10, with 9 bases in between. For the CDR3, the DNA is TGTGCCAGCAGTCTGAACTACGAGCAGTTCTTC. Its protein is CASSLNYEQFF.